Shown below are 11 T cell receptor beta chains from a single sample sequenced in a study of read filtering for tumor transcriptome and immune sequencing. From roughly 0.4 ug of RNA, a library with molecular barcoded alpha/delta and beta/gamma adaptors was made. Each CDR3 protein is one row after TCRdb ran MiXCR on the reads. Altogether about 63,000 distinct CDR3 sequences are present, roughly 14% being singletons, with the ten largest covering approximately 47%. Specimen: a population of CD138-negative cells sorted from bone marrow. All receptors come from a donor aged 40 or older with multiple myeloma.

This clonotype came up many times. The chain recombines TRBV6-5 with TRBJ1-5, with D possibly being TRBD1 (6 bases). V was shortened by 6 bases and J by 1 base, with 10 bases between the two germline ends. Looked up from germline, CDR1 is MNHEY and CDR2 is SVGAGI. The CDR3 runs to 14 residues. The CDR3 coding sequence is TGTGCCAGCAGACGGGACAACAGCAATCAGCCCCAGCATTTT. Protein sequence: CASRRDNSNQPQHF.

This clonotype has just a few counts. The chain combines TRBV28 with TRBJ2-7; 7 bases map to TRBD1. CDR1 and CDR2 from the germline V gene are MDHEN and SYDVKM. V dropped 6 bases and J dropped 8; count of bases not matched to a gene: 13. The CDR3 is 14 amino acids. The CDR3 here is CASRPGTASSKQYF. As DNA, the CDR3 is TGTGCCAGCAGGCCCGGGACAGCCTCCTCGAAGCAGTACTTC.

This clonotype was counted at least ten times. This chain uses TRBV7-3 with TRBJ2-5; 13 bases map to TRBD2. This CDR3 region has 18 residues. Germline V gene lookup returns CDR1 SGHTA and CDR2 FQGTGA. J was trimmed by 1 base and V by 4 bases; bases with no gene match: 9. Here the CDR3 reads CASSSMTSGRPSQETQYF. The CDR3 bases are TGTGCCAGCAGCTCTATGACTAGCGGGAGGCCGAGCCAAGAGACCCAGTACTTC.

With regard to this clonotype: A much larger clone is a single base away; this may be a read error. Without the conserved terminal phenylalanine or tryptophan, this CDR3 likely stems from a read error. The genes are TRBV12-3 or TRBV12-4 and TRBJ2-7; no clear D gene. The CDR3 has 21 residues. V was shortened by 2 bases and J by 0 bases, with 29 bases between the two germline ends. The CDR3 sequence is CASSLSPELVLAETVSYEQYS. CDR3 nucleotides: TGTGCCAGCAGTTTATCGCCCGAGTTGGTATTGGCAGAGACGGTCTCCTACGAGCAGTACTCC.

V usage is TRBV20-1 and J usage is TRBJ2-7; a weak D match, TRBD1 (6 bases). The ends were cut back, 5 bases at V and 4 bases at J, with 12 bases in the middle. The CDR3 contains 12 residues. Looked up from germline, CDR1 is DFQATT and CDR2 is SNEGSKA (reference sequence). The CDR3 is CSASYRDYEQYF. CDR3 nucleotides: TGCAGTGCTTCGTACAGGGATTACGAGCAGTACTTC.

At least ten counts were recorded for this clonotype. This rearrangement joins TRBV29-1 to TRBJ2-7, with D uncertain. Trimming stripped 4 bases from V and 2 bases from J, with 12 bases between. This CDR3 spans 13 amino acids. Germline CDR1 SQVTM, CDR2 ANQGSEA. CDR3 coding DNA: TGCAGCGTTGCTCTACGTCAGACCTACGAGCAGTACTTC. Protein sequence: CSVALRQTYEQYF.

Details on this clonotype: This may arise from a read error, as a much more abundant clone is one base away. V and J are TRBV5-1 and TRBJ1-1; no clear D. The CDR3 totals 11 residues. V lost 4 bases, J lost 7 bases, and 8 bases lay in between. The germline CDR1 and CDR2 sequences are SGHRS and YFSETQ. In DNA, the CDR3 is TGCGCCAGCAGCGTAGGATTTGAAGCTTTCTTT. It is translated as CASSVGFEAFF.

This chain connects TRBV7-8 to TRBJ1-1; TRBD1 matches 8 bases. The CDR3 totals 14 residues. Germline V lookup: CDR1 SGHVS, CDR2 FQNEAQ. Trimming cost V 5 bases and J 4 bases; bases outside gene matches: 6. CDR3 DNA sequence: TGTGCCAGCAGCCCTTACAGGGGGGGCACTGAAGCTTTCTTT. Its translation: CASSPYRGGTEAFF.

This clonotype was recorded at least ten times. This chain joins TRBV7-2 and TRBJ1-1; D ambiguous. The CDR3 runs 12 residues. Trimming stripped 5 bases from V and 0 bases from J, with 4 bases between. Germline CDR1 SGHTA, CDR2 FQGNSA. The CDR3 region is CASSHVNTEAFF. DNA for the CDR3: TGTGCCAGCAGCCATGTGAACACTGAAGCTTTCTTT.

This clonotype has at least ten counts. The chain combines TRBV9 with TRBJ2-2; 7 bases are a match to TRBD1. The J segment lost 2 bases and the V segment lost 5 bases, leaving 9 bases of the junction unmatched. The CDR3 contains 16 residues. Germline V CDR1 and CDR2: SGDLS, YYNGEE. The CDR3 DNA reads TGTGCCAGCAGTGCGTATGGGACAGTAAACACCGGGGAGCTGTTTTTT. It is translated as CASSAYGTVNTGELFF.

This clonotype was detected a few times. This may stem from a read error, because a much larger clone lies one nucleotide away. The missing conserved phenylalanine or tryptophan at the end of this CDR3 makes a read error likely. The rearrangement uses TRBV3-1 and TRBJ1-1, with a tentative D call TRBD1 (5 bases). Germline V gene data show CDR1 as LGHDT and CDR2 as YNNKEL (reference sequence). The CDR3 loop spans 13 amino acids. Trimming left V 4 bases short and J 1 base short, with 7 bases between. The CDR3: CASSRTGNTEAFS. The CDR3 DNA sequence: TGTGCCAGCAGCCGAACAGGGAACACTGAAGCTTTCTCT.